This TCR beta chain is drawn from a study of T cell repertoires in cytomegalovirus infection. Study as a whole: Recently identified HLA-C-restricted CMV epitopes were among the peptides used. In public TCR beta signatures, there were indications of both CMV infection and matching HLA type.

TCRdb reprocessed the reads with MiXCR, giving one entry per CDR3 protein. The sample lists 140,000 to 150,000 distinct CDR3 sequences; about 32% were seen once. This clonotype was seen repeatedly, ten times or more. The antigen remains unidentified. Study results and limitations: People with CMV and the relevant HLA were identified by cumulative public TCR beta family frequency. Ex vivo, HLA-C-restricted CMV-specific TCR beta clonotypes prevailed over the rest of the response.

V dropped 3 bases and J dropped 0; count of bases not matched to a gene: 7. This CDR3 comprises 16 residues. CDR1 SGHAT and CDR2 FQNNGV come from the germline V gene. This chain joins TRBV11-2 and TRBJ2-7, with TRBD2 matching over 8 bases. The origin of this receptor is a human donor in good health (CMV status not recorded). Some clones in this sample may be carry-over from other donors' samples. Here the sequenced sample was CD8+ T cells from cultured PBMCs, taken from culture after CMV antigen stimulation. The CDR3, as DNA: TGTGCCAGCAGCTTGACACAGACTAGCGACTCCTACGAGCAGTACTTC. Its protein is CASSLTQTSDSYEQYF.